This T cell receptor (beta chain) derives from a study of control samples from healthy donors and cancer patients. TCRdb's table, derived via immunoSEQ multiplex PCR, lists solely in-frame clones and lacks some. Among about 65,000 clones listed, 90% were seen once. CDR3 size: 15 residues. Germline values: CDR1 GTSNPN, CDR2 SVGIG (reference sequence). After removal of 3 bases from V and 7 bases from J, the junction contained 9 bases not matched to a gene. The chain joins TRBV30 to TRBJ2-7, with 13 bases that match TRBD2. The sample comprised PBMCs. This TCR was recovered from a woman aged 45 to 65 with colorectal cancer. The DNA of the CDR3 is TGTGCCTGGAGGCCCGGACTAGCGGGGGTGAGGGAGCAGTACTTC. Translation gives CAWRPGLAGVREQYF. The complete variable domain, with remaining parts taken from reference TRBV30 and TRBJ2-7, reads SQTIHQWPATLVQPVGSPLSLECTVEGTSNPNLYWYRQAAGRGLQLLFYSVGIGQISSEVPQNLSASRPQDRQFILSSKKLLLSDSGFYLCAWRPGLAGVREQYFGPGTRLTVT.